The 20 T cell receptor beta chains below come from one sample, sequenced in a study of sequential checkpoint blockade in melanoma. Treatment noted: randomized to nivolumab then ipilimumab (arm A) or the reverse (arm B). Sequencing was performed with immunoSEQ multiplex PCR; in TCRdb, only in-frame clones are kept and a portion is missing. The sample carries tens of thousands of clones, roughly a third recorded once. The sequenced sample was tumor tissue (inferred from file names), obtained from a patient given nivolumab and ipilimumab in sequence. The origin of the receptors is a human donor with melanoma.

The chain uses TRBV6-8 and TRBJ2-1; no definite D call. V lost 5 bases and J lost 0, with 8 bases in between. Germline V gives CDR1 MNHGY, CDR2 SAAAGT. This CDR3 is 14 amino acids long. The CDR3 nucleotides read TGTGCCAGCAGTGTCTTAGCCTCCTACAATGAGCAGTTCTTC. This codes for CASSVLASYNEQFF.

In its sample, this clone was seen a few times. V is TRBV11-3 and J is TRBJ1-1; maybe TRBD1 (6 bases). CDR1 SGHNT and CDR2 YENEEA come from the germline V gene. With 5 bases removed from V and 1 base from J, the gap between germline ends came to 11 bases. The CDR3 has 14 amino acids. The CDR3 region is CASSLWTENTEAFF. CDR3 DNA: TGTGCCAGCAGCCTGTGGACAGAGAACACTGAAGCTTTCTTT.

The rearrangement uses TRBV6-8 and TRBJ1-5; D is uncertain. With 7 bases removed from V and 3 bases from J, the gap between germline ends came to 10 bases. The germline CDR1 and CDR2 sequences are MNHGY and SAAAGT. The CDR3 is 13 residues long. As DNA, the CDR3 is TGTGCCAGCAATTGGGCGGACAATCAGCCCCAGCATTTT. Amino acids: CASNWADNQPQHF.

The rearrangement links TRBV18 to TRBJ1-3, with TRBD1 as a possible D gene (5 bases). Per germline, CDR1 KGHSH and CDR2 LQKENI. V lost 8 bases to trimming and J lost 3 bases, with 17 bases between them. There are 15 residues in the CDR3. The CDR3: CASLKIGTRGNTIYF. In DNA, the CDR3 is TGTGCCAGCCTTAAGATCGGGACGCGTGGAAACACCATATATTTT. Full variable domain (remainder filled in from reference TRBV18 and TRBJ1-3): NAGVMQNPRHLVRRRGQEARLRCSPMKGHSHVYWYRQLPEEGLKFMVYLQKENIIDESGMPKERFSAEFPKEGPSILRIQQVVRGDSAAYFCASLKIGTRGNTIYFGEGSWLTVV.

The V and J genes are TRBV11-3 and TRBJ1-4, with 7 positions matching TRBD1. Germline V gene lookup returns CDR1 SGHNT and CDR2 YENEEA. The CDR3 loop spans 15 amino acids. Losses at the gene ends were 5 bases for V and 4 bases for J; bases not matched to a gene: 7. The CDR3: CASSQGGTNNEKLFF. In DNA, the CDR3 is TGTGCCAGCAGCCAGGGGGGGACAAATAATGAAAAACTGTTTTTT.

This clone is judged medium-sized. V usage is TRBV11-3 and J usage is TRBJ2-3; a weak D match, TRBD1 (6 bases). The ends were cut back, 6 bases at V and 0 bases at J, with 10 bases in the middle. Germline V CDR1 and CDR2: SGHNT, YENEEA. The CDR3 loop spans 14 amino acids. The CDR3 DNA is TGTGCCAGCAGTCCTGGACAGAGCACAGATACGCAGTATTTT. Translation gives CASSPGQSTDTQYF.

The CDR3 bases are TGTGCCTGGAGTCCAGGTATTGGGCTTGGCTACACCTTC. Amino acid sequence: CAWSPGIGLGYTF. The V call is TRBV30, the J call TRBJ1-2; D is ambiguous. The CDR3 has 13 residues. V lost 2 bases to trimming and J lost 7 bases, with 14 bases between them. Germline CDR1 and CDR2: GTSNPN and SVGIG (reference sequence).

The table lists this clone with a count of one. This chain connects TRBV30 to TRBJ2-7, with D possibly being TRBD1 (5 bases). Germline CDR1 GTSNPN, CDR2 SVGIG (reference sequence). V was cut by 6 bases and J by 6 bases, with 12 bases left in between. This CDR3 has 11 amino acids. The CDR3: CACDRGTEQYF. The CDR3 DNA reads TGTGCCTGTGATAGGGGTACCGAGCAGTACTTC. The entire variable domain, with the rest obtained from reference TRBV30 and TRBJ2-7, is as follows: SQTIHQWPATLVQPVGSPLSLECTVEGTSNPNLYWYRQAAGRGLQLLFYSVGIGQISSEVPQNLSASRPQDRQFILSSKKLLLSDSGFYLCACDRGTEQYFGPGTRLTVT.

This clone was seen only a few times. The rearrangement joins TRBV30 to TRBJ1-5, with D possibly TRBD1 on 6 matching bases. This CDR3 contains 15 residues. V lost 3 bases and J lost 3, with 15 bases in between. CDR1 is GTSNPN, CDR2 SVGIG, per germline (reference sequence). The CDR3 sequence is CAWRVPGTINQPQHF. The CDR3 coding sequence is TGTGCCTGGAGAGTTCCCGGGACAATCAATCAGCCCCAGCATTTT.

This clone was observed many times. The rearrangement uses TRBV11-3 and TRBJ2-6; D ambiguous. V shed 3 bases and J shed 2 bases, with 11 bases lying between them. The CDR3 runs to 16 residues. Germline CDR1 reads SGHNT; CDR2 reads YENEEA. CDR3 residues: CASSLVAGAGANVLTF. The DNA for the CDR3 is TGTGCCAGCAGCTTGGTAGCAGGCGCTGGGGCCAACGTCCTGACTTTC.

This clone was detected only a few times. The V call is TRBV6-8, the J call TRBJ1-5, with 7 bases matching TRBD1. CDR1 is MNHGY and CDR2 is SAAAGT in the germline V gene. The CDR3 has 16 residues. Trimming cost V 6 bases and J 0 bases; bases outside gene matches: 8. The CDR3 loop reads CASSQGGSYSNQPQHF. CDR3 coding DNA: TGTGCCAGCAGCCAGGGGGGCTCATATAGCAATCAGCCCCAGCATTTT.

The chain links TRBV28 to TRBJ1-1; 7 nucleotides agree with TRBD1. Looked up from germline, CDR1 is MDHEN and CDR2 is SYDVKM. The V segment lost 5 bases and the J segment 4 bases; nucleotides outside the gene matches: 13. The CDR3 runs to 16 residues. The CDR3 is CASSPLTNRGVTEAFF. The CDR3 nucleotides read TGTGCCAGCAGTCCGCTGACTAACAGGGGCGTCACTGAAGCTTTCTTT.

The rearrangement links TRBV18 to TRBJ2-7; TRBD2 matches 13 bases. In germline, CDR1 is KGHSH, CDR2 LQKENI. This CDR3 region has 14 residues. The ends lost 6 bases at V and 5 bases at J; junction bases unmatched: 4. This CDR3 is CASSVGLAGDEQYF. The CDR3 DNA reads as TGTGCCAGCTCCGTCGGACTAGCGGGAGACGAGCAGTACTTC.

This clone has only a few counts. The chain carries TRBV15 and TRBJ1-1; D not resolved. This CDR3 spans 15 amino acids. Germline CDR1 reads LNHNV; CDR2 reads YYDKDF (reference sequence). Trimming cost V 0 bases and J 2 bases, with 10 bases left between them. CDR3 sequence reads: CATSRDPVPNTEAFF. In nucleotides, the CDR3 is TGTGCCACCAGCAGAGATCCAGTCCCAAACACTGAAGCTTTCTTT.

The DNA of the CDR3 is TGTGCCAGCTCACCACGTTCAACGAACTCTGGGGCCAACGTCCTGACTTTC. Protein product: CASSPRSTNSGANVLTF. The rearrangement links TRBV18 to TRBJ2-6; no clear D. CDR3 length: 17 residues. Deletions cut 1 base from V and 0 bases from J, with 10 bases between. The germline CDR1 and CDR2 sequences are KGHSH and LQKENI.

This clone was observed a few times. The CDR3 DNA follows: TGTGCCAGCATCTATTACCCTAGCGGGGGAAGCACAGATACGCAGTATTTT. Its protein is CASIYYPSGGSTDTQYF. The chain combines TRBV11-3 with TRBJ2-3, with 10 bases lining up with TRBD2. CDR1 and CDR2 from the germline V gene are SGHNT and YENEEA. The CDR3 extends over 17 amino acids. With V trimmed by 7 bases and J by 0 bases, 10 bases remained unmatched.

V is TRBV6-8 and J is TRBJ1-1; tentative D call: TRBD1 (5 bases). CDR1 is MNHGY, CDR2 SAAAGT, per germline. The CDR3 contains 13 residues. V was pared by 6 bases and J by 4 bases, with 12 bases between. The CDR3 DNA reads TGTGCCAGCAGCCTGCGGGACGGCACTGAAGCTTTCTTT. Its protein product is CASSLRDGTEAFF.

This clone was detected ten times or more. V and J are TRBV11-3 and TRBJ2-5; 12 bases are a match to TRBD2. The CDR3 runs 18 residues. Germline assignment: CDR1 SGHNT and CDR2 YENEEA. The V and J ends lost 5 bases and 4 bases, in that order; junction bases with no gene match: 14. CDR3 DNA sequence: TGTGCCAGCAGCCCTCTAGCTAGCGGGGGGGCCTTACCAGAGACCCAGTACTTC. Amino acids: CASSPLASGGALPETQYF.

The chain combines TRBV11-3 with TRBJ2-1, with TRBD1 as a possible D gene (5 bases). Between the trimmed V and J ends, which lost 2 bases and 0 bases, there was a span of 8 bases. The V gene's germline CDR1 is SGHNT and CDR2 YENEEA. The length of the CDR3 is 15 residues. The CDR3 here is CASSLKGNSYNEQFF. The CDR3 DNA reads TGTGCCAGCAGCTTAAAGGGGAACTCCTACAATGAGCAGTTCTTC.

This clone was seen repeatedly, ten times or more. This rearrangement joins TRBV11-3 to TRBJ2-6; D is perhaps TRBD1 or TRBD2 (5 bases each). Trimming removed 0 bases at V and 4 bases at J, with 10 bases between. Germline V gives CDR1 SGHNT, CDR2 YENEEA. The CDR3 runs to 16 residues. DNA of the CDR3: TGTGCCAGCAGCTTAGAACCAGGGACCGGGGCCAACGTCCTGACTTTC. Amino acid sequence: CASSLEPGTGANVLTF. The entire variable domain, with the rest obtained from reference TRBV11-3 and TRBJ2-6, is as follows: EAGVVQSPRYKIIEKKQPVAFWCNPISGHNTLYWYLQNLGQGPELLIRYENEEAVDDSQLPKDRFSAERLKGVDSTLKIQPAELGDSAVYLCASSLEPGTGANVLTFGAGSRLTVL.